These T cell receptor beta chains were read from a single sample in a study of breast tumors, draining lymph nodes, adjacent tissues. TCRdb fed the multiplex PCR reads into MiXCR, producing one record per CDR3 protein. Among under 45,000 distinct CDR3 sequences listed, 35% to 40% were seen once. Sequenced sample: breast tumor tissue. The source is a female donor with breast cancer. Some clones in this sample may be carry-over from other donors' samples. The CDR3 runs from the conserved cysteine through the conserved F or W. The D gene is left open where the match is weak. The size of a clone is reported for some rows only, either as once, few or many, or as a class for expanded clones.

D gene,J gene,CDR3 length,V gene,clone size,CDR3 DNA,CDR3 protein
.,TRBJ2-2,12,TRBV6-2/TRBV6-3,many,TGTGCCAGCAGTCGGAACACCGGGGAGCTGTTTTTT,CASSRNTGELFF
.,TRBJ2-1,12,TRBV5-8,many,TGTGCCAGCAGCGGAACTAACAATGAGCAGTTCTTC,CASSGTNNEQFF
.,TRBJ1-6,14,TRBV20-1,.,TGCAGTGCTAGCCCCGGGCGGGAGAATTCACCCCTCTACTTT,CSASPGRENSPLYF
.,TRBJ1-1,14,TRBV19,many,TGTGCCAGTAGAGCACGGGGGTCGAACACTGAAGCTTTCTTT,CASRARGSNTEAFF
.,TRBJ2-1,13,TRBV29-1,.,TGCAGCGTTGGAGGGAGGTCCTACAATGAGCAGTTCTTC,CSVGGRSYNEQFF
TRBD1,TRBJ1-5,15,TRBV10-3,many,TGTGCCATCAGTACAGGGGGAGGTGGCAATCAGCCCCAGCATTTT,CAISTGGGGNQPQHF
TRBD2,TRBJ2-3,16,TRBV7-3,many,TGTGCCCGAGATCGACTAGCGGGGACCTCCACAGATACGCAGTATTTT,CARDRLAGTSTDTQYF
.,TRBJ2-7,14,TRBV12-3/TRBV12-4,many,TGTGCCAGCAGTTTTTCAGGGCGAATCTACGAGCAGTACTTC,CASSFSGRIYEQYF
TRBD2,TRBJ2-7,16,TRBV5-4,many,TGTGCCAGCAGCCGAACTAGCGGCGAACATTCCTACGAGCAGTACTTC,CASSRTSGEHSYEQYF
.,TRBJ2-3,14,TRBV4-2,many,TGTGCCAGCAGCCAAGATGGGGCGGAGGATACGCAGTATTTT,CASSQDGAEDTQYF
TRBD1,TRBJ1-6,14,TRBV11-2,.,TGTGCCAGCAGCTCGGACAGGGCTAATTCACCCCTCCACTTT,CASSSDRANSPLHF
TRBD1,TRBJ1-6,14,TRBV3-1,many,TGTGCCAGCAGCCGGGGACAGAGTAATTCACCCCTCCACTTT,CASSRGQSNSPLHF
.,TRBJ2-1,19,TRBV19,many,TGTGCCAGTAGTACCTCGACTAGACACACCTGGAGCTCCTACAATGAGCAGTTCTTC,CASSTSTRHTWSSYNEQFF
TRBD1,TRBJ2-3,15,TRBV15,many,TGTGCCACCAGCAGAGACAGGGGGAAGACAGATACGCAGTATTTT,CATSRDRGKTDTQYF
.,TRBJ2-7,14,TRBV19,many,TGTGCCAGTAGTATAGCGGGAGCGCGGAGCGAGCAGTACTTC,CASSIAGARSEQYF
.,TRBJ2-1,13,TRBV6-2/TRBV6-3,many,TGTGCCAGCAGATCAGAGTTAGGCAATGAGCAGTTCTTC,CASRSELGNEQFF
TRBD2,TRBJ2-7,16,TRBV7-8,many,TGTGCCAGCAGCTTAGGACCCAGCGGGAATTCCTACGAGCAGTACTTC,CASSLGPSGNSYEQYF
.,TRBJ2-7,15,TRBV7-2,many,TGTGCCAGCAGCTTATTTCGTGGGACGAACTACGAGCAGTACTTC,CASSLFRGTNYEQYF
.,TRBJ1-6,13,TRBV15,many,TGTGCCACCAGCCCCCGGGCGGATTCACCCCTCCACTTT,CATSPRADSPLHF
.,TRBJ2-5,17,TRBV7-8,many,TGTGCCAGCAGTTTCCGGGGGCCCTCCGTCATGGGCGAGACCCAGTACTTC,CASSFRGPSVMGETQYF
.,TRBJ2-7,13,TRBV2,many,TGTGCCAGTGCCGCATCTAGGGGTTACGAGCAGTACTTC,CASAASRGYEQYF
TRBD1,TRBJ1-4,14,TRBV30,many,TGTGCCTGGAGTGATGACAGGGTGACCGAAAAACTGTTTTTT,CAWSDDRVTEKLFF
.,TRBJ2-7,14,TRBV12-3/TRBV12-4,many,TGTGCCAGCAGCCTGACACACTCCTCCTACGAGCAGTACTTC,CASSLTHSSYEQYF
.,TRBJ1-2,14,TRBV6-1,.,TGTGCCAGCAGTGAAGTACAGAGGGCGGACGGCTACACCTTC,CASSEVQRADGYTF
TRBD2,TRBJ2-1,21,TRBV5-6,few,TGTGCCAGCAGCTTGGGGGGGGGGACTAGCGGGGGGCCTAGCTCCTACAATGAGCAGTTCTTC,CASSLGGGTSGGPSSYNEQFF